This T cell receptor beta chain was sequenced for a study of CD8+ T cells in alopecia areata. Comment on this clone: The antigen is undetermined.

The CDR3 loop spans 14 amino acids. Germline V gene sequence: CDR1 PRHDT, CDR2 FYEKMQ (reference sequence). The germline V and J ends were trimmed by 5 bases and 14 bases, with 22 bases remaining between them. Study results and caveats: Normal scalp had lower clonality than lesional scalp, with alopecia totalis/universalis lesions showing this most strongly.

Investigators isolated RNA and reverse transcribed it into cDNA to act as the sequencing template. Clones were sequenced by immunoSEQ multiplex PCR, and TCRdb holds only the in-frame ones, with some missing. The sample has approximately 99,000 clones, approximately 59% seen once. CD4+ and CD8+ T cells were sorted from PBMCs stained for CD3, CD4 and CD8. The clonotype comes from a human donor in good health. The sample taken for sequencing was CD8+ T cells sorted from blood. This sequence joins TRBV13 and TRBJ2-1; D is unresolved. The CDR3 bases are TGTGCCAGCAGCCCTTCCGATCTCGGCAGGATGGAGTTCTTC. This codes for CASSPSDLGRMEFF. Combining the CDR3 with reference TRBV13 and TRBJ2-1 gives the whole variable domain AAGVIQSPRHLIKEKRETATLKCYPIPRHDTVYWYQQGPGQDPQFLISFYEKMQSDKGSIPDRFSAQQFSDYHSELNMSSLELGDSALYFCASSPSDLGRMEFFGPGTRLTVL.